The clone carrying this TCR beta chain was found a few times. This entry is derived from a study of response to subunit inactivated influenza vaccine. TCRdb called the RT-PCR reads again in MiXCR, with one record for every CDR3 protein. Of around 180,000 distinct CDR3 sequences in the sample, about 9% were seen once. This CDR3 contains 15 residues. The ends were cut back, 6 bases at V and 0 bases at J, with 15 bases in the middle. From germline, CDR1 is MNHEY and CDR2 SMNVEV (reference sequence). The receptor's source is a man in his fifties or sixties who received an inactivated influenza vaccine. The rearrangement uses TRBV27 and TRBJ2-7; D unclear. This specimen was non-naive T cells sorted from PBMCs, taken on the day of vaccination. The CDR3 region has the DNA TGTGCCAGCAGGCGAGAGGTCTTTCCCTCCTACGAGCAGTACTTC. This translates into CASRREVFPSYEQYF.